These 9 T cell receptor beta chains came from one sample sequenced in a study of CD8 T cells in Susac syndrome. cDNA came from around 0.54 to 1 ug RNA primed by random hexamers. From the immunoSEQ multiplex PCR reads, TCRdb called clonotypes with MiXCR, one entry per CDR3 protein. Among under 250,000 distinct CDR3 sequences, roughly 95% were seen once, and the ten largest hold around 0.072%. Specimen: CD4+ T cells from PBMCs. The receptor set was obtained from a human donor with multiple sclerosis.

This chain connects TRBV20-1 to TRBJ2-1; possible D gene TRBD2, 6 bases. The CDR3 sequence is 17 residues long. V was shortened by 0 bases and J by 0 bases, with 15 bases between the two germline ends. Germline CDR1 DFQATT, CDR2 SNEGSKA (reference sequence). CDR3 loop: CSARDASGAISYNEQFF. The CDR3 DNA sequence: TGCAGTGCTAGAGATGCCTCGGGAGCTATCTCCTACAATGAGCAGTTCTTC.

This clonotype was observed once. The J gene is TRBJ2-2, the V gene TRBV19; 9 positions agree with TRBD1. CDR3 length: 18 residues. The germline V gene has CDR1 LNHDA and CDR2 SQIVND (reference sequence). V was pared by 2 bases and J by 6 bases, with 13 bases of the junction left unmatched. The CDR3: CASSIPPDGTGSPGELFF. The CDR3 DNA is TGTGCCAGTAGTATACCCCCCGACGGGACAGGGTCCCCCGGGGAGCTGTTTTTT. The complete variable domain, with remaining parts taken from reference TRBV19 and TRBJ2-2, reads DGGITQSPKYLFRKEGQNVTLSCEQNLNHDAMYWYRQDPGQGLRLIYYSQIVNDFQKGDIAEGYSVSREKKESFPLTVTSAQKNPTAFYLCASSIPPDGTGSPGELFFGEGSRLTVL.

V usage is TRBV11-2 and J usage is TRBJ2-1; D is tentatively TRBD1 or TRBD2 (6 bases each). The CDR3 extends over 18 amino acids. CDR1 is SGHAT, CDR2 FQNNGV, per germline. Deletions cut 1 base from V and 3 bases from J, with 19 bases between. The CDR3 DNA sequence: TGTGCCAGCAGCTTAGGTTTGAGGGGCAGGGGACTCTACAATGAGCAGTTCTTC. Amino acids: CASSLGLRGRGLYNEQFF.

The chain couples TRBV9 to TRBJ2-1, with TRBD2 matching 8 bases. Trimming at V came to 4 bases and at J to 9 bases, leaving 6 bases not matched to a gene. The CDR3 runs to 13 residues. Germline V gene data show CDR1 as SGDLS and CDR2 as YYNGEE. The CDR3 loop is CASSTRGGTEQFF. The CDR3 DNA follows: TGTGCCAGCAGCACCCGGGGGGGCACTGAGCAGTTCTTC.

This clonotype showed up just once. The gene calls are TRBV27 and TRBJ1-2; 7 bases line up with TRBD1. Trimming cost V 6 bases and J 4 bases; bases outside gene matches: 14. The CDR3 is made up of 16 amino acids. Looked up from germline, CDR1 is MNHEY and CDR2 is SMNVEV (reference sequence). This chain's CDR3 is CASSIALDRTPYGYTF. CDR3 nucleotide sequence: TGTGCCAGCAGCATCGCCTTGGACAGGACCCCCTATGGCTACACCTTC.

For the CDR3, the DNA is TGTGCCACCAGCAGAGATCGACTAGCGGGTGCAGAGACCCAGTACTTC. Its protein is CATSRDRLAGAETQYF. V is TRBV15 and J is TRBJ2-5; 10 nucleotides match TRBD2. CDR1 LNHNV and CDR2 YYDKDF come from the germline V gene (reference sequence). V shed 0 bases, J shed 4 bases, and the junction held 5 bases outside the gene matches. The CDR3 has 16 amino acids. Full variable domain (missing parts from reference TRBV15 and TRBJ2-5): DAMVIQNPRYQVTQFGKPVTLSCSQTLNHNVMYWYQQKSSQAPKLLFHYYDKDFNNEADTPDNFQSRRPNTSFCFLDIRSPGLGDTAMYLCATSRDRLAGAETQYFGPGTRLLVL.

The rearrangement links TRBV4-1 to TRBJ2-5; a possible D gene is TRBD1 (6 bases). This CDR3 region has 14 residues. V was pared by 1 base and J by 9 bases, with 15 bases between. Looked up from germline, CDR1 is MGHRA and CDR2 is YSYEKL. CDR3 in amino acids: CASSQGQGLGAQYF. For the CDR3, the DNA is TGCGCCAGCAGCCAAGGTCAGGGGCTGGGGGCCCAGTACTTC.

This chain connects TRBV2 to TRBJ2-1, with unresolved D. With 1 base removed from V and 11 bases from J, the gap between germline ends came to 6 bases. This CDR3 spans 11 amino acids. CDR1 SNHLY and CDR2 FYNNEI come from the germline V gene. CDR3 in amino acids: CASSEVTKQFF. CDR3 DNA: TGTGCCAGCAGTGAAGTCACAAAGCAGTTCTTC. The full variable domain, completed using reference TRBV2 and TRBJ2-1, is EPEVTQTPSHQVTQMGQEVILRCVPISNHLYFYWYRQILGQKVEFLVSFYNNEISEKSEIFDDQFSVERPDGSNFTLKIRSTKLEDSAMYFCASSEVTKQFFGPGTRLTVL.

The sample holds one count of this clonotype. The chain has TRBV2 and TRBJ2-1; D is unresolved. Germline CDR1 reads SNHLY; CDR2 reads FYNNEI. This CDR3 contains 11 residues. V lost 6 bases to trimming and J lost 2 bases, with 2 bases between them. For the CDR3, the DNA is TGTGCCAGCAGGCCCTACAATGAGCAGTTCTTC. It is translated as CASRPYNEQFF.